One T cell receptor beta chain is described in this entry. The antigen remains unidentified. Naive CD8 isolation took CD45RO-negative cells positively selected for CCR7 and excluded terminally differentiated effector memory CD45RA+ cells. This entry belongs to a study of shared clonotypes between healthy human individuals. Whole-study findings and limits: Estimated clonotype richness was generally higher in naive than memory subsets.

Measured with immunoSEQ multiplex PCR; TCRdb has only the in-frame clones, and not every one. The sample yields under 2,000,000 clones, approximately 95% seen once. V gave up 7 bases and J gave up 1 base, with 6 bases separating them. There are 11 residues in the CDR3. CDR1 SGHTS and CDR2 YDEGEE come from the germline V gene. V usage is TRBV5-8 and J usage is TRBJ2-7; no firm D call. This sequence originates from a man aged 18-30 years in good health. Sequenced input: naive CD8+ T cells sorted from blood. CDR3 protein: CASRLSYEQYF. The CDR3 coding sequence is TGTGCCAGCCGCCTTTCCTACGAGCAGTACTTC.